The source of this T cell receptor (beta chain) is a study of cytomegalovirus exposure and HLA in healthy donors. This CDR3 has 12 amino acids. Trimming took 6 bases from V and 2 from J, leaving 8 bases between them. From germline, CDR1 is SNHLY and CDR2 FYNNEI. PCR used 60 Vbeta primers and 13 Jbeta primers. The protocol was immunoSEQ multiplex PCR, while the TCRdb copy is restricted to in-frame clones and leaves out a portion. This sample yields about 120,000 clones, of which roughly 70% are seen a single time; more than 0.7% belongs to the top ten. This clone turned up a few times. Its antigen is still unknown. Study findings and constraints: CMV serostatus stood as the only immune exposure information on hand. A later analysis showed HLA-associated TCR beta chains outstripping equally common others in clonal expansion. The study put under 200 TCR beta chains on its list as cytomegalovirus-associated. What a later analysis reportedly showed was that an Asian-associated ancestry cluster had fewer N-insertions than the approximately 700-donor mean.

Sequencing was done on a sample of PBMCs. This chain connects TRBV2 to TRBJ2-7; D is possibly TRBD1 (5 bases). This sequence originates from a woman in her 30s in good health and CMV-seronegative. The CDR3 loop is CASRDITYEQYF. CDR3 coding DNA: TGTGCCAGCAGGGACATCACCTACGAGCAGTACTTC.